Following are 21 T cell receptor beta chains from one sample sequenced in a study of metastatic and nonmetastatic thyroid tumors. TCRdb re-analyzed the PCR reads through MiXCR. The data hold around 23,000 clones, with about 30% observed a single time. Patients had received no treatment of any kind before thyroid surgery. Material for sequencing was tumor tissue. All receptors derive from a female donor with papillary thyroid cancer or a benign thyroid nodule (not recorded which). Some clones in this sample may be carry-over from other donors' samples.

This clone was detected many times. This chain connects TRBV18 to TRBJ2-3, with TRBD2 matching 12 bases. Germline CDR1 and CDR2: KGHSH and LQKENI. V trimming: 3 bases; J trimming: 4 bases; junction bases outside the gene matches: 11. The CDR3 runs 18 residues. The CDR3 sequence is CASSPAASGGARADTQYF. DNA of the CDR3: TGTGCCAGCTCACCGGCAGCTAGCGGGGGGGCCCGAGCAGATACGCAGTATTTT.

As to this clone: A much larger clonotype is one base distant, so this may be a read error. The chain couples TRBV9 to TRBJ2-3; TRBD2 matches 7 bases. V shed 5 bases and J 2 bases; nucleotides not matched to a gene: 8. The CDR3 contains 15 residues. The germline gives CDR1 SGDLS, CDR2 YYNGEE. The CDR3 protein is CASSETGTTTDTQYF. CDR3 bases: TGTGCCAGCAGTGAAACCGGGACTACCACAGATACGCAGTATTTT.

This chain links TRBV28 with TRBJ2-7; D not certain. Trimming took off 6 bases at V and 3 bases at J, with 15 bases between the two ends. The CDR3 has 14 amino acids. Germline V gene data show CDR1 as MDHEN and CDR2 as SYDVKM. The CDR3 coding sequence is TGTGCCAGCAGATCAGGAGTCGCAGACTACGAGCAGTACTTC. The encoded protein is CASRSGVADYEQYF.

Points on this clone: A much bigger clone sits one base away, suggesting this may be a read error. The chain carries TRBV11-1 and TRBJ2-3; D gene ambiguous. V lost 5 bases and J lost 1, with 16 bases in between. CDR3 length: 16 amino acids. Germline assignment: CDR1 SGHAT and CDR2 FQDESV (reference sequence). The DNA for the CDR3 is TGTGCCAGCAGCCAGCAGTTGGTGCTTCGCACAGATACGCAGTATTTT. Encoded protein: CASSQQLVLRTDTQYF.

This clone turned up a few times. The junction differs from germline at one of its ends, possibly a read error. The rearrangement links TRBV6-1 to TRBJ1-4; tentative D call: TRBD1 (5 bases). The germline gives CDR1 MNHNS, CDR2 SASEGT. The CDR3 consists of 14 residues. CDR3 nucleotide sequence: TGTGTCAGCAGCCAAGGGATAGGGGATGAAAAACTGTTTTTT. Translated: CVSSQGIGDEKLFF.

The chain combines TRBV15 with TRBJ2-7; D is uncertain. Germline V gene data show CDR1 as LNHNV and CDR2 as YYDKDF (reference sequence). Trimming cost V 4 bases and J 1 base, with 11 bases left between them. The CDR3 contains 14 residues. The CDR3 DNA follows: TGTGCCACCAGCATGGTCGGGCTGTCCTACGAGCAGTACTTC. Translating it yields CATSMVGLSYEQYF.

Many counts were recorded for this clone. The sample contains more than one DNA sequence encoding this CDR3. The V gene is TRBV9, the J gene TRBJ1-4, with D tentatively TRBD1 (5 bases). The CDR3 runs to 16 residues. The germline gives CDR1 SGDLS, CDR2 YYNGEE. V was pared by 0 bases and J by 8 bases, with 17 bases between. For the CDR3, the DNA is TGTGCCAGCAGCGTAGGAACCAGGGCCTTGGACGAAAAACTGTTTTTT. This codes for CASSVGTRALDEKLFF.

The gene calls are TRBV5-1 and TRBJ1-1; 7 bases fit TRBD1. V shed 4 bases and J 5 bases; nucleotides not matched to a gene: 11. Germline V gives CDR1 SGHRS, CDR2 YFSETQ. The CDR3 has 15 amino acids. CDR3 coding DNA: TGCGCCAGCAGCCACCATGACAGGGTAGGGACTGAAGCTTTCTTT. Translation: CASSHHDRVGTEAFF.

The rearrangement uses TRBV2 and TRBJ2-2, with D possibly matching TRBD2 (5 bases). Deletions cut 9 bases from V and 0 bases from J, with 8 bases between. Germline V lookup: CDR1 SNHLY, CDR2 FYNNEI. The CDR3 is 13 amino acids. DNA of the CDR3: TGTGCCAGGCGGGCAGCGAACACCGGGGAGCTGTTTTTT. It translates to CARRAANTGELFF.

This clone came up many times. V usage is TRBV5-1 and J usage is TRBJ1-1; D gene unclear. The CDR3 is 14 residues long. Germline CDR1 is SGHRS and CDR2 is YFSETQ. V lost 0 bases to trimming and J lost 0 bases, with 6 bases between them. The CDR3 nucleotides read TGCGCCAGCAGCTTGGGTAGTTTGAACACTGAAGCTTTCTTT. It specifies CASSLGSLNTEAFF.

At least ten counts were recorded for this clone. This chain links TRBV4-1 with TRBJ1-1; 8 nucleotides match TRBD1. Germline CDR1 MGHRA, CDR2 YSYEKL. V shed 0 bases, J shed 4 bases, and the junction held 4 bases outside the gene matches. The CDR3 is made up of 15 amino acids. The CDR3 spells CASSQELTGGTEAFF. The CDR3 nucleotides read TGCGCCAGCAGCCAAGAGCTAACAGGGGGCACTGAAGCTTTCTTT.

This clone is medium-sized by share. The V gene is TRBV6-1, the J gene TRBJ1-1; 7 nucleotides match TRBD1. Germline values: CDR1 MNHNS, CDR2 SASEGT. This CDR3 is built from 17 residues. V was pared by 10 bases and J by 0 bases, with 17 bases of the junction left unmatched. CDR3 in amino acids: CAIQYRDSPPMNTEAFF. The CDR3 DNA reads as TGTGCCATCCAGTACCGGGACAGCCCCCCCATGAACACTGAAGCTTTCTTT.

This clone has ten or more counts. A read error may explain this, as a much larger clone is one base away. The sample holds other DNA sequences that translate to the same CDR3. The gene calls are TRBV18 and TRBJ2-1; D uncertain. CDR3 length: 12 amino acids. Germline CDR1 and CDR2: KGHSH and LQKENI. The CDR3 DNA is TGCGCCAGCTCACCGAATATAGGGGAGCAGTTCTTC. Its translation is CASSPNIGEQFF.

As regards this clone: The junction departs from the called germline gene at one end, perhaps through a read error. The CDR3: CASSSTGLSGKTIYF. The CDR3 nucleotides are TGCGCAAGCAGTAGTACAGGCCTCTCTGGAAAAACCATATATTTT. The chain carries TRBV10-2 and TRBJ1-3; a weak D match, TRBD1 (5 bases). The germline V gene has CDR1 WSHSY and CDR2 SAAADI. CDR3 length: 15 amino acids.

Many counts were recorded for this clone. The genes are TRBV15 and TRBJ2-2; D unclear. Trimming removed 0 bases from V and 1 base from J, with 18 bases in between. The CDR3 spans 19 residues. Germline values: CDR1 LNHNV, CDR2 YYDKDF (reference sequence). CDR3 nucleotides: TGTGCCACCAGCAGAGATGGCGTCAGGAGAAAACAGAACACCGGGGAGCTGTTTTTT. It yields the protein CATSRDGVRRKQNTGELFF.

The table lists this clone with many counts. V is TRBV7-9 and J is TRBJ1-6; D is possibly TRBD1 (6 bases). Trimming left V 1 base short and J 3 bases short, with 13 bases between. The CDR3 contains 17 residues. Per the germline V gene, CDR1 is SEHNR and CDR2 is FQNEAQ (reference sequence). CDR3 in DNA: TGTGCCAGCAGCTTAGGGGCAGGGGCCCTCTATAATTCACCCCTCCACTTT. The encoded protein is CASSLGAGALYNSPLHF.

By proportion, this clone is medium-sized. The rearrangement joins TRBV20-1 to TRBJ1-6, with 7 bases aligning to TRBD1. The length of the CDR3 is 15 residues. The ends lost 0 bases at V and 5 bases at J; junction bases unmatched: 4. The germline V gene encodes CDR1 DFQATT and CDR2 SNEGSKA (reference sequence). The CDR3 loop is CSARDLGQDNSPLHF. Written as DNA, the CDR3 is TGCAGTGCTAGAGATCTAGGACAGGATAATTCACCCCTCCACTTT.

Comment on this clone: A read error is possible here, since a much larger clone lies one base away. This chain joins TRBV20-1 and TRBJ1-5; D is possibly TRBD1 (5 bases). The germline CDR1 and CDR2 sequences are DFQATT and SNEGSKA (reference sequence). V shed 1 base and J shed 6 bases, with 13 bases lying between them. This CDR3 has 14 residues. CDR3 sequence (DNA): TGCAGTGCTAGAGGTGCGTGCGGGGGTCAGCCCCAGCATTTT. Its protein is CSARGACGGQPQHF.

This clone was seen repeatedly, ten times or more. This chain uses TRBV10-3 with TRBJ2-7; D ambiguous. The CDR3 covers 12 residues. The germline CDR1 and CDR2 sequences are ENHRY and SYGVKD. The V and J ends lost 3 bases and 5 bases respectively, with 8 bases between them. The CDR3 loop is CAISENLHEQYF. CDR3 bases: TGTGCCATCAGTGAAAATTTGCACGAGCAGTACTTC.

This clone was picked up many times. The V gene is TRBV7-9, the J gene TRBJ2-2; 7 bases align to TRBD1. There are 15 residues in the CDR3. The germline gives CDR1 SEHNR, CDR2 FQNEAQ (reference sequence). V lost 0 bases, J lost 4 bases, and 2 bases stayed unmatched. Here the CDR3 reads CASSLAAGGTGELFF. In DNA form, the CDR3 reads TGTGCCAGCAGCTTAGCGGCAGGGGGCACCGGGGAGCTGTTTTTT. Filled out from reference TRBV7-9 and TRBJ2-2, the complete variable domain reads DTGVSQNPRHKITKRGQNVTFRCDPISEHNRLYWYRQTLGQGPEFLTYFQNEAQLEKSRLLSDRFSAERPKGSFSTLEIQRTEQGDSAMYLCASSLAAGGTGELFFGEGSRLTVL.

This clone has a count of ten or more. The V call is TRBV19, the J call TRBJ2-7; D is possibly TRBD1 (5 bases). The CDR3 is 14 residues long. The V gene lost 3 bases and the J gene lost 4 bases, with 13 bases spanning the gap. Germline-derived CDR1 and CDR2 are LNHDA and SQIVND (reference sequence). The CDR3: CASSMGPQVYEQYF. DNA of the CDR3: TGTGCCAGTAGTATGGGGCCGCAAGTATACGAGCAGTACTTC.